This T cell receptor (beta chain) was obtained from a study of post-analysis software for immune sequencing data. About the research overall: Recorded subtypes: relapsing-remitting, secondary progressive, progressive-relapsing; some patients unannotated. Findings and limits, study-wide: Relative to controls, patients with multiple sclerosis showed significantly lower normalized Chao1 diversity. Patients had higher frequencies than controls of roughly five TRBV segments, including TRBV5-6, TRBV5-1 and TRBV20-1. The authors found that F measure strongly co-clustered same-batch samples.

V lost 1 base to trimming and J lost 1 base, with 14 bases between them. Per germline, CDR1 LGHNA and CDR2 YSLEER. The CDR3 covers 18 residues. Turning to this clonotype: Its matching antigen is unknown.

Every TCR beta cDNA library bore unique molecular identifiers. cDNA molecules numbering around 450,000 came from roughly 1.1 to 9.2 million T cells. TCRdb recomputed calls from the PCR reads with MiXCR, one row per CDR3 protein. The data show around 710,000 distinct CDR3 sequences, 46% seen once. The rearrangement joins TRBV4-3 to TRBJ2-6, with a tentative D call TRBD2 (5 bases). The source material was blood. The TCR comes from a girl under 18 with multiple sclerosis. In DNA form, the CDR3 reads TGCGCCAGCAGCCAAGCTGCGGGCCGCCCTTCTGGGGCCAACGTCCTGACTTTC. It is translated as CASSQAAGRPSGANVLTF.